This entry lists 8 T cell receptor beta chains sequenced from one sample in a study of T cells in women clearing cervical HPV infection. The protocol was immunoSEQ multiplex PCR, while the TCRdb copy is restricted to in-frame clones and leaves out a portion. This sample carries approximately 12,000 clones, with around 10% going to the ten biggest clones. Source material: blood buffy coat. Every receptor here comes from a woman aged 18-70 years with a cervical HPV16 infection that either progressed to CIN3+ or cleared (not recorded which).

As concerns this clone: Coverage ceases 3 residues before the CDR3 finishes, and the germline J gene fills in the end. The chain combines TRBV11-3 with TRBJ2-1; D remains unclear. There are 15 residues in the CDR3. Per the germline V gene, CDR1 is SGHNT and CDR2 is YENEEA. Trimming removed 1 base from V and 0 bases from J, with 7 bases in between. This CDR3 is CASSLGLSSYNEQFF. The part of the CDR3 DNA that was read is TGTGCCAGCAGCTTAGGGCTGAGCTCCTACAATGAG.

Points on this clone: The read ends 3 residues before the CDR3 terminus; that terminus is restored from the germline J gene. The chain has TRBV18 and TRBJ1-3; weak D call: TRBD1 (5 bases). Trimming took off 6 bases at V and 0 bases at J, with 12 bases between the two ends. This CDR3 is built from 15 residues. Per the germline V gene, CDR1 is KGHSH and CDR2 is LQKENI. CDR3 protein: CASSATVLSGNTIYF. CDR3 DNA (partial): TGTGCCAGCTCCGCGACAGTCCTCTCTGGAAACACC.

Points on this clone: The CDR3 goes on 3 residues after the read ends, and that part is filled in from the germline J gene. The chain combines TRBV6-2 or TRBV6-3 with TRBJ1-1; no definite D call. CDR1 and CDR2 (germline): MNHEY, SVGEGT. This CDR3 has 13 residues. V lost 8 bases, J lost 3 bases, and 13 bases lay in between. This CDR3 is CASVKIEDTEAFF. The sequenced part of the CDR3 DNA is TGTGCCAGCGTAAAAATTGAGGACACTGAA.

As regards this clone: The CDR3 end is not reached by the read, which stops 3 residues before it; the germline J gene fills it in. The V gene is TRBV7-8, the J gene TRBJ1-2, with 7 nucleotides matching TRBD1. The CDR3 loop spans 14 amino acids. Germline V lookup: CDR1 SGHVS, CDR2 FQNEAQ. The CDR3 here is CASSLDRWTDTYTF. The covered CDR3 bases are TGTGCCAGCAGCTTGGACAGGTGGACAGATACC. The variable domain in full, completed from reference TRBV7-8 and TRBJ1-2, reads GAGVSQSPRYKVAKRGQDVALRCDPISGHVSLFWYQQALGQGPEFLTYFQNEAQLDKSGLPSDRFFAERPEGSVSTLKIQRTQQEDSAVYLCASSLDRWTDTYTFGSGTRLTVV.

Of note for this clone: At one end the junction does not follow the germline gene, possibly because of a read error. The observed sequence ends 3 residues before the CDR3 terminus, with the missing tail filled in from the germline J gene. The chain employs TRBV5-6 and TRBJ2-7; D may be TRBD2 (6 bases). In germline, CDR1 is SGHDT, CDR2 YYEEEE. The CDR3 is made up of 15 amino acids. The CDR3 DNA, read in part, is TGTGCCAGCAGTTTGGAGGGCCTTTTAGGGCCCGAG. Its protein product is CASSLEGLLGPE. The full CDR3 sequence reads CASSLEGLLGPEQYF.

The CDR3 reads CASSADGTFQETQYF. The part of the CDR3 DNA that was read is TGTGCCAGCAGTGCTGACGGGACTTTCCAAGAGACC. This chain links TRBV2 with TRBJ2-5; D perhaps matches TRBD2 (6 bases). Read coverage stops 3 residues before the CDR3 terminus; the germline J gene supplies the remainder. CDR3 length: 15 residues. Germline lookup yields CDR1 SNHLY and CDR2 FYNNEI. V was pared by 4 bases and J by 1 base, with 13 bases between.

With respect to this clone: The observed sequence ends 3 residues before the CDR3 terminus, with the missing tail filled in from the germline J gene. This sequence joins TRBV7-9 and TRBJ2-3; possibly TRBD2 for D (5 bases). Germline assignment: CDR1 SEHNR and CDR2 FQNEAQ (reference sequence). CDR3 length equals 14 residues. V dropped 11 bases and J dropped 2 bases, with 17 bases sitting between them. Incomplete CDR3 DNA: TGTGCCCCAACGCGGGCAAGCGACACAGATACG. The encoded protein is CAPTRASDTDT. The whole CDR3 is CAPTRASDTDTQYF.

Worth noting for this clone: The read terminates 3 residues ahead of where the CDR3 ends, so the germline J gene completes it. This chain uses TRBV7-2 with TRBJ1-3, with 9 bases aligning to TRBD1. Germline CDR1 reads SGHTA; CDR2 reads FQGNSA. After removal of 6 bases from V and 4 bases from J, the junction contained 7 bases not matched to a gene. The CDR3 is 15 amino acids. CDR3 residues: CASSFDGQGGNTIYF. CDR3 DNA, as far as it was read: TGTGCCAGCAGTTTCGATGGACAGGGGGGAAACACC.